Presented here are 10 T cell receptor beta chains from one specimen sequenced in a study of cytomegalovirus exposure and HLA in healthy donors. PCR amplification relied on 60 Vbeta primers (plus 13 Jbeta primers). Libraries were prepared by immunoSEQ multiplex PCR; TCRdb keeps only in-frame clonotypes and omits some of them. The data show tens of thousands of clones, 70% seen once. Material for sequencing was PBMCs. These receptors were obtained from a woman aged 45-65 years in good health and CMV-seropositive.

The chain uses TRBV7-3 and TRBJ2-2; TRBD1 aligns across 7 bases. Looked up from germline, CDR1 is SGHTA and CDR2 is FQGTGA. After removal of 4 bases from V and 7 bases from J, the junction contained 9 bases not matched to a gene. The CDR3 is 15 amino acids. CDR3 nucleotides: TGTGCCAGCAGCTACGGACAGGCGTGGGGCGGGGAGCTGTTTTTT. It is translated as CASSYGQAWGGELFF.

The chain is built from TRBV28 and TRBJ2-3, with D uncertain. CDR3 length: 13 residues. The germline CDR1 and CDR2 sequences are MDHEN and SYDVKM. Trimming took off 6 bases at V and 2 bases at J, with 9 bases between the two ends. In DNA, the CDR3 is TGTGCCAGCAGGGCCCCCTCCACAGATACGCAGTATTTT. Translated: CASRAPSTDTQYF. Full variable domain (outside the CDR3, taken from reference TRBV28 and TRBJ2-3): DVKVTQSSRYLVKRTGEKVFLECVQDMDHENMFWYRQDPGLGLRLIYFSYDVKMKEKGDIPEGYSVSREKKERFSLILESASTNQTSMYLCASRAPSTDTQYFGPGTRLTVL.

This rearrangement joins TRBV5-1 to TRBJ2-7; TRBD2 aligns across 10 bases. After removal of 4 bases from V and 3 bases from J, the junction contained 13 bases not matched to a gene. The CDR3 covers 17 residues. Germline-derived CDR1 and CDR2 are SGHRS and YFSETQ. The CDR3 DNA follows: TGCGCCAGCAGCCCACGCGTCGGACTAGCGGAAAGCTACGAGCAGTACTTC. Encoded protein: CASSPRVGLAESYEQYF.

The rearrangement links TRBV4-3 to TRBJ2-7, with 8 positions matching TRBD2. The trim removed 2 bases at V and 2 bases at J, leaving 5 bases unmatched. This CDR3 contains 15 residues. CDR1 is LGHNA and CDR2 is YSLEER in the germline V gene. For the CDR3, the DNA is TGCGCCAGCAGCCAAACCCGCGGGAGGACCTACGAGCAGTACTTC. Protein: CASSQTRGRTYEQYF.

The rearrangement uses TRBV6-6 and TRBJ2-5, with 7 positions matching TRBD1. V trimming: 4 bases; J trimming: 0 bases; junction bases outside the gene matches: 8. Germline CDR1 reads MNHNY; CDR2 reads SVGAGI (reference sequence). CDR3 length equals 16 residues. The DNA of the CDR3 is TGTGCCAGCAGTTGGGCACAGGGACAGAACCAAGAGACCCAGTACTTC. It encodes CASSWAQGQNQETQYF.

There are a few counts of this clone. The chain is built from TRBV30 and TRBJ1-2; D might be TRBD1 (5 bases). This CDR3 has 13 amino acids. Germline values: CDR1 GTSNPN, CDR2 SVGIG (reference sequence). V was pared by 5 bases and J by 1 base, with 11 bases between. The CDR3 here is CAWAGPGNYGYTF. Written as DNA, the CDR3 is TGTGCCTGGGCAGGGCCAGGTAACTATGGCTACACCTTC.

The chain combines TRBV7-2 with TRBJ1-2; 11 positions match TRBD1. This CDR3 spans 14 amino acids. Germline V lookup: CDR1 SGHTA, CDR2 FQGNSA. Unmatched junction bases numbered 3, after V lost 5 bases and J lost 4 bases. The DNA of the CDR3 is TGTGCCAGCAGCCAAGGACAGGGGGCCTATGGCTACACCTTC. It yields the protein CASSQGQGAYGYTF.

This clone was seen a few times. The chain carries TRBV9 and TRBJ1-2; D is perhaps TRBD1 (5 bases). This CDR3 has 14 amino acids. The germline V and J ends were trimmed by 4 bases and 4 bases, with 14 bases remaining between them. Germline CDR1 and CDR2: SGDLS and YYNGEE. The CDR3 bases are TGTGCCAGCAGCCCCTCGGGGGTCTCCTATGGCTACACCTTC. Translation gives CASSPSGVSYGYTF.

DNA of the CDR3: TGCGCCAGCAGCCCTAGCGCTATCACGGCCGAAAACTATGGCTACACCTTC. It specifies CASSPSAITAENYGYTF. This sequence joins TRBV4-3 and TRBJ1-2; D gene unclear. Germline values: CDR1 LGHNA, CDR2 YSLEER. The V end lost 4 bases, the J end lost 2 bases, and 20 bases lay between the germline ends. This CDR3 is 17 amino acids long.

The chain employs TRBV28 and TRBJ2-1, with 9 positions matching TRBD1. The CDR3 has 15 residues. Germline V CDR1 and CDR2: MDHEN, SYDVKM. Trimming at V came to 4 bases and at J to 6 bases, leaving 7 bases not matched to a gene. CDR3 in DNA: TGTGCCAGCAGTTCGGGACAGGGTAGGCCCAATGAGCAGTTCTTC. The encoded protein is CASSSGQGRPNEQFF.